These 6 T cell receptor beta chains came from one sample sequenced in a study of T-cell memory formation after mild COVID-19. TCRdb independently ran MiXCR on the 5' RACE reads; one entry per CDR3 protein. Of around 390,000 distinct CDR3 sequences listed, roughly 15% were seen once; the top ten hold 20% to 25%. The sample was PBMCs or a T cell subset sorted from them (not recorded which). These receptors originate from a man aged 18 to 29 who had mild COVID-19 (a few samples of this study predate the infection). Cell type and time point are not known.

The chain couples TRBV9 to TRBJ2-2; a possible D gene is TRBD1 (5 bases). The CDR3 has 14 amino acids. V was trimmed by 3 bases and J by 4 bases, leaving 10 bases between them. Per germline, CDR1 SGDLS and CDR2 YYNGEE. This chain's CDR3 is CASSDPQGTGELFF. The CDR3 coding sequence is TGTGCCAGCAGCGACCCCCAGGGCACCGGGGAGCTGTTTTTT.

The V gene is TRBV12-3 or TRBV12-4, the J gene TRBJ2-7; 9 bases are a match to TRBD1. This CDR3 spans 14 amino acids. With V trimmed by 4 bases and J by 7 bases, 8 bases remained unmatched. CDR3 nucleotides: TGTGCCAGCAGTTCACGGACAGGGGATTTAGAGCAGTACTTC. This sequence encodes CASSSRTGDLEQYF.

The CDR3 reads CASSFQGSYGYTF. The CDR3 bases are TGTGCCAGCAGTTTCCAGGGTAGCTATGGCTACACCTTC. The chain joins TRBV12-3 or TRBV12-4 to TRBJ1-2, with TRBD1 as a possible D gene (5 bases). CDR3 size: 13 residues. Trimming shortened V by 3 bases and J by 4 bases, and 9 bases separated the two germline ends.

This clonotype was picked up a small number of times. The chain joins TRBV5-1 to TRBJ1-2; D remains ambiguous. V was clipped by 0 bases and J by 8 bases, with 17 bases between them. This CDR3 comprises 15 residues. Germline-derived CDR1 and CDR2 are SGHRS and YFSETQ. CDR3 nucleotides: TGCGCCAGCAGCTTGGTGGATGTGGGTACCCGGGGCTACACCTTC. Translation: CASSLVDVGTRGYTF.

There are many counts of this clonotype. The chain recombines TRBV7-2 with TRBJ2-3; D is tentatively TRBD1 or TRBD2 (5 bases each). The germline CDR1 and CDR2 sequences are SGHTA and FQGNSA. CDR3 length: 15 residues. The V end lost 2 bases, the J end lost 2 bases, and 11 bases lay between the germline ends. CDR3 coding DNA: TGTGCCAGCAGCTTATCGGTGGGGGACACAGATACGCAGTATTTT. Translated, it gives CASSLSVGDTDTQYF.

J is TRBJ1-1 and V is TRBV19; no reliable D call. The germline V and J ends were trimmed by 5 bases and 3 bases, with 16 bases remaining between them. CDR1 LNHDA and CDR2 SQIVND come from the germline V gene (reference sequence). There are 15 residues in the CDR3. The CDR3 is CASSGGNRFYTEAFF. The CDR3 coding sequence is TGTGCCAGTAGTGGCGGGAATCGTTTTTACACTGAAGCTTTCTTT.